Below are 26 T cell receptor beta chains sequenced from a single sample in a study of blood T cells in healthy people across ages. Alongside a J-beta primer mix, a sample-barcoded 5' primer served in a second PCR lasting about 7 to 12 cycles. TCRdb redid the calling of the 5' RACE reads with MiXCR, one entry per CDR3 protein. The sample holds 1 million or so distinct CDR3 sequences; 35% to 55% are singletons and the top ten take 18%. Material for sequencing was blood. These receptors were obtained from a woman aged 55-75 years in good health.

The chain has TRBV5-1 and TRBJ2-1; TRBD1 matches at 7 bases. V lost 2 bases to trimming and J lost 7 bases; unmatched junction nucleotides: 3. The CDR3 contains 13 residues. Germline CDR1 reads SGHRS; CDR2 reads YFSETQ. In DNA form, the CDR3 reads TGCGCCAGCAGCTTCGGACAGGCTAATGAGCAGTTCTTC. Amino acid sequence: CASSFGQANEQFF.

The J gene is TRBJ2-4, the V gene TRBV2; 10 bases line up with TRBD2. The end of the DNA is better explained by TRBJ2-5, so the J call may be wrong. CDR1 SNHLY and CDR2 FYNNEI come from the germline V gene. The CDR3 totals 15 residues. This chain's CDR3 is CASSEGLAGVETQYF. In nucleotides, the CDR3 is TGTGCCAGCAGTGAGGGGCTAGCGGGAGTAGAGACCCAGTACTTC.

The rearrangement uses TRBV20-1 and TRBJ2-1; D is unclear. The end of the DNA aligns better with TRBJ2-7, so the J call may be wrong. CDR1 is DFQATT and CDR2 is SNEGSKA in the germline V gene (reference sequence). This CDR3 spans 16 amino acids. The DNA of the CDR3 is TGCAGTGCTACCCCCATCGGTGTCCGCTCCTACAATGAGCAGTACTTC. Protein sequence: CSATPIGVRSYNEQYF.

This CDR3 is CASRQNHLHYVETQYF. The CDR3 region has the DNA TGTGCCAGCAGACAAAACCACCTTCATTATGTGGAGACCCAGTACTTC. This chain uses TRBV27 with TRBJ2-4, with no clear D. The J call is uncertain, as TRBJ2-5 better fits the DNA end. Germline V CDR1 and CDR2: MNHEY, SMNVEV (reference sequence). CDR3 length equals 16 residues.

The V call is TRBV11-2, the J call TRBJ2-1; no clear D gene. The J call may be in error: the DNA end matches TRBJ2-7 better. The CDR3 length is 16 residues. The germline V gene has CDR1 SGHAT and CDR2 FQNNGV. Here the CDR3 DNA reads TGTGCCAGCAGCTTATCTCCTACTATGCCCTATTACGAGCAGTACTTC. It specifies CASSLSPTMPYYEQYF.

This clonotype has a handful of counts. The chain links TRBV12-3 or TRBV12-4 to TRBJ1-6, with D maybe TRBD1 (5 bases). V was clipped by 3 bases and J by 9 bases, with 12 bases between them. The CDR3 spans 14 residues. The CDR3: CASSFQGEASPLHF. As DNA, the CDR3 is TGTGCCAGCAGTTTCCAGGGAGAGGCTTCACCCCTCCACTTT.

The gene calls are TRBV21-1 and TRBJ2-4; the table assigns TRBD2, which was not confirmed against the DNA. TRBV21-1 is flagged as a pseudogene. The CDR3 has 15 amino acids. For the CDR3, the DNA is TGTGCCAGCAGCATCACCGGGACTAGAAAAAACATTCAGTACTTC. It is translated as CASSITGTRKNIQYF.

A few counts support this clonotype. The CDR3 nucleotides read TGTGCCAGCAGCGTAGAGGCCAGCTTAGAGACCCAGTACTTC. Translating gives CASSVEASLETQYF. The V and J genes are TRBV9 and TRBJ2-5; D gene ambiguous. The V gene lost 0 bases and the J gene lost 4 bases, with 10 bases spanning the gap. Germline CDR1 reads SGDLS; CDR2 reads YYNGEE. This CDR3 has 14 amino acids. Full variable domain (remainder filled in from reference TRBV9 and TRBJ2-5): DSGVTQTPKHLITATGQRVTLRCSPRSGDLSVYWYQQSLDQGLQFLIQYYNGEERAKGNILERFSAQQFPDLHSELNLSSLELGDSALYFCASSVEASLETQYFGPGTRLLVL.

The chain links TRBV9 to TRBJ2-1; the D call may be TRBD1 or TRBD2 (6 bases each). The V end was cut by 0 bases, the J end by 5 bases, with 12 bases between. Looked up from germline, CDR1 is SGDLS and CDR2 is YYNGEE. The CDR3 runs to 15 residues. CDR3 coding DNA: TGTGCCAGCAGCGTAGAGGGGGGCCGACACAATGAGCAGTTCTTC. Residues: CASSVEGGRHNEQFF.

This clonotype has more than one count but fewer than ten. The V gene is TRBV12-3 or TRBV12-4, the J gene TRBJ1-3; D not certain. This CDR3 is 12 amino acids long. Trimming stripped 3 bases from V and 2 bases from J, with 2 bases between. The CDR3 DNA reads TGTGCCAGCAGTTTGACTGGAAACACCATATATTTT. This sequence encodes CASSLTGNTIYF.

The genes are TRBV2 and TRBJ2-1, with TRBD1 as a possible D gene (5 bases). The CDR3 is 15 amino acids. Germline V gene lookup returns CDR1 SNHLY and CDR2 FYNNEI. The V end was cut by 7 bases, the J end by 9 bases, with 22 bases between. The CDR3 DNA is TGTGCCAGCATGAAAAGTAGGGGATCGCAAAGTGAGCAGTTCTTC. It specifies CASMKSRGSQSEQFF.

The gene calls are TRBV27 and TRBJ2-7; TRBD1 matches 10 bases. The CDR3 spans 17 residues. From germline, CDR1 is MNHEY and CDR2 SMNVEV (reference sequence). Trimming at V came to 6 bases and at J to 2 bases, leaving 13 bases not matched to a gene. CDR3 region: CASSFLLRQGAPYEQYF. Written as DNA, the CDR3 is TGTGCCAGCAGCTTTTTACTGAGACAGGGGGCCCCCTACGAGCAGTACTTC.

The chain combines TRBV7-2 with TRBJ2-3; the match to TRBD2 covers 13 bases. V shed 2 bases and J 0 bases; nucleotides not matched to a gene: 8. Germline lookup yields CDR1 SGHTA and CDR2 FQGNSA. The CDR3 has 19 amino acids. The CDR3 loop reads CASSLLRLAGGASTDTQYF. The CDR3 DNA reads TGTGCCAGCAGCTTACTGCGACTAGCGGGGGGTGCTAGCACAGATACGCAGTATTTT.

This clonotype was found many times. The rearrangement links TRBV7-9 to TRBJ2-5, with TRBD2 matching 9 bases. After removal of 5 bases from V and 3 bases from J, the junction contained 4 bases not matched to a gene. This CDR3 is built from 14 residues. From germline, CDR1 is SEHNR and CDR2 FQNEAQ (reference sequence). The CDR3 region is CASSGASGKETQYF. DNA of the CDR3: TGTGCCAGCAGCGGGGCTAGCGGGAAAGAGACCCAGTACTTC. Drawing the rest from reference TRBV7-9 and TRBJ2-5, the complete variable domain is DTGVSQNPRHKITKRGQNVTFRCDPISEHNRLYWYRQTLGQGPEFLTYFQNEAQLEKSRLLSDRFSAERPKGSFSTLEIQRTEQGDSAMYLCASSGASGKETQYFGPGTRLLVL.

This clonotype was picked up a small number of times. The chain recombines TRBV6-6 with TRBJ2-3; 7 nucleotides agree with TRBD2. The germline V gene encodes CDR1 MNHNY and CDR2 SVGAGI (reference sequence). This CDR3 region has 14 residues. Losses at the gene ends were 6 bases for V and 2 bases for J; bases not matched to a gene: 5. The CDR3 here is CASRRGEDTDTQYF. The CDR3 DNA is TGTGCCAGCAGACGGGGGGAAGACACAGATACGCAGTATTTT.

This clonotype came up a few times. V and J are TRBV20-1 and TRBJ1-2; D gene uncertain. Germline CDR1 and CDR2: DFQATT and SNEGSKA (reference sequence). The CDR3 is made up of 12 amino acids. Trimming cost V 3 bases and J 4 bases, with 9 bases left between them. CDR3 in amino acids: CSASDLGYGYTF. The DNA for the CDR3 is TGCAGTGCTAGTGACCTAGGCTATGGCTACACCTTC.

This chain links TRBV20-1 with TRBJ2-7; D remains ambiguous. V was pared by 4 bases and J by 1 base, with 14 bases between. The CDR3 is 14 amino acids. Germline values: CDR1 DFQATT, CDR2 SNEGSKA (reference sequence). The chain's CDR3 is CSAIDVVRSYEQYF. For the CDR3, the DNA is TGCAGTGCTATTGACGTGGTTCGGTCCTACGAGCAGTACTTC.

The rearrangement joins TRBV25-1 to TRBJ2-3; 10 nucleotides agree with TRBD2. The CDR3 extends over 16 amino acids. With V trimmed by 1 base and J by 6 bases, 7 bases remained unmatched. Germline V gene sequence: CDR1 MGHDK, CDR2 SYGVNS. CDR3 DNA: TGTGCCAGCAGTGAATCCTGGAGCGGGAGGGCCGATACGCAGTATTTT. Translating it yields CASSESWSGRADTQYF. The whole variable domain, filled in from reference TRBV25-1 and TRBJ2-3, reads EADIYQTPRYLVIGTGKKITLECSQTMGHDKMYWYQQDPGMELHLIHYSYGVNSTEKGDLSSESTVSRIRTEHFPLTLESARPSHTSQYLCASSESWSGRADTQYFGPGTRLTVL.

In its sample, this clonotype was seen a few times. The gene calls are TRBV12-3 or TRBV12-4 and TRBJ2-6, with 7 bases lining up with TRBD1. The junction had 4 bases not matched to a gene; V was cut back by 6 bases and J by 2 bases. The CDR3 loop spans 15 amino acids. The CDR3 sequence is CASRVTGTGANVLTF. CDR3 nucleotide sequence: TGTGCCAGCAGGGTGACAGGGACTGGGGCCAACGTCCTGACTTTC.

The CDR3: CSARAGQGNQPQHF. For the CDR3, the DNA is TGCAGTGCTAGAGCGGGACAGGGCAATCAGCCCCAGCATTTT. V gene TRBV20-1 combines with J gene TRBJ1-5; 8 bases map to TRBD1. CDR1 is DFQATT, CDR2 SNEGSKA, per germline (reference sequence). The CDR3 length is 14 residues. The ends lost 1 base at V and 2 bases at J; junction bases unmatched: 1.

This clonotype was observed at least ten times. J is TRBJ2-7 and V is TRBV5-5, with 7 nucleotides matching TRBD1. The CDR3 runs 17 residues. From germline, CDR1 is SGHKS and CDR2 YYEKEE (reference sequence). Trimming at V came to 0 bases and at J to 0 bases, leaving 9 bases not matched to a gene. The CDR3 DNA is TGTGCCAGCAGCTTGGGCCTACAGGGGCCGAGCTCCTACGAGCAGTACTTC. Protein: CASSLGLQGPSSYEQYF.

This chain connects TRBV20-1 to TRBJ1-6; D is undetermined. The length of the CDR3 is 13 residues. Between the trimmed V and J ends, which lost 6 bases and 7 bases, there was a span of 13 bases. The germline V gene encodes CDR1 DFQATT and CDR2 SNEGSKA (reference sequence). The DNA for the CDR3 is TGCAGTGCCCTAACAGCTCAAAATTCACCCCTCCACTTT. This sequence encodes CSALTAQNSPLHF.

The J gene is TRBJ2-7, the V gene TRBV6-5; 10 nucleotides agree with TRBD2. Germline loops: CDR1 MNHEY, CDR2 SVGAGI. This CDR3 has 15 amino acids. Trimming at V came to 2 bases and at J to 7 bases, leaving 8 bases not matched to a gene. CDR3 sequence reads: CASSYTQRGGHEQYF. CDR3 nucleotide sequence: TGTGCCAGCAGTTACACCCAGCGGGGGGGCCATGAGCAGTACTTC.

This clonotype was found a few times. The chain has TRBV5-1 and TRBJ2-3; the D is unclear. This CDR3 is built from 18 residues. CDR1 and CDR2 (germline): SGHRS, YFSETQ. Trimming took 4 bases from V and 1 from J, leaving 22 bases between them. CDR3 protein: CASSRGTYETPGTDTQYF. In DNA, the CDR3 is TGCGCCAGCAGCCGTGGAACTTACGAAACCCCCGGCACAGATACGCAGTATTTT.

This clonotype appeared a few times. CDR3 sequence (DNA): TGTGCCATCAGTGAGGACCTTAGCGGAACCTACGAGCAGTACTTC. This translates into CAISEDLSGTYEQYF. The gene calls are TRBV10-3 and TRBJ2-7, with a possible D match to TRBD2 (6 bases). The CDR3 sequence is 15 residues long. Germline CDR1 reads ENHRY; CDR2 reads SYGVKD. V shed 2 bases and J shed 2 bases, with 13 bases lying between them.

The sample holds a few counts of this clonotype. The chain joins TRBV6-6 to TRBJ2-7; possible D gene TRBD1, 6 bases. This CDR3 spans 13 amino acids. From germline, CDR1 is MNHNY and CDR2 SVGAGI (reference sequence). V was pared by 8 bases and J by 0 bases, with 11 bases between. CDR3 sequence reads: CASLGQLSYEQYF. Written as DNA, the CDR3 is TGTGCCAGCCTCGGACAGCTCTCCTACGAGCAGTACTTC.